The clone carrying this TCR beta chain was recorded only once. This sample was included in a study of blood T cell repertoires in COVID-19. Study-level information: In each case, the material was cDNA or gDNA derived from T cells, B-cell-depleted T cells, or PBMCs.

CDR1 and CDR2 (germline): LNHDA, SQIVND (reference sequence). The CDR3 has 15 residues. J gave up 1 base and V 7 bases, and 9 bases lay outside the gene matches. Generated by immunoSEQ multiplex PCR, the TCRdb table keeps only in-frame clones and is missing some. The repertoire includes roughly 330,000 clones, approximately 90% of them detected once, and 5.5% to 6% sits in the top ten. Recruits, aged roughly 18 to 95 years, lived in 24 US areas. Categorization into cohorts depended on clinical history that participants reported. Each recovered donor of Cohort 3 presented with two negative PCRs, clearance, or symptom resolution.

This TCR derives from a woman between 25 and 40 years old who had recovered from COVID-19. The chain carries TRBV19 and TRBJ1-1; 7 positions agree with TRBD1. Sequenced sample: PBMCs or T cells enriched from blood (not recorded which). The CDR3 spells CASTITGTANTEAFF. CDR3 bases: TGTGCCAGTACCATTACCGGGACAGCGAACACTGAAGCTTTCTTT.